Below are 7 T cell receptor beta chains sequenced from a single sample in a study of cytomegalovirus exposure and HLA in healthy donors. The primer mix had 60 Vbeta and 13 Jbeta primers. Repertoires were generated with immunoSEQ multiplex PCR, while TCRdb's copy carries only in-frame clones and drops some. The sample has approximately 150,000 clones, about 83% seen once. The specimen sequenced was PBMCs. These receptor sequences come from a man aged 35 to 55 in good health and CMV-seropositive.

This sequence joins TRBV11-3 and TRBJ2-7; D gene ambiguous. The germline CDR1 and CDR2 sequences are SGHNT and YENEEA. V lost 2 bases to trimming and J lost 4 bases, with 9 bases between them. The CDR3 consists of 13 residues. The chain's CDR3 is CASSLYSGYEQYF. DNA of the CDR3: TGTGCCAGCAGCTTATACAGTGGGTACGAGCAGTACTTC.

This clone appeared a few times. The junction departs from germline at one end; a sequencing error may be responsible. The chain employs TRBV10-3 and TRBJ2-2, with 9 nucleotides matching TRBD2. The CDR3 loop spans 12 amino acids. Looked up from germline, CDR1 is ENHRY and CDR2 is SYGVKD. CDR3 DNA sequence: TGCCTAGCGGGACGGGGCACCGGGGAGCTGTTTTTT. It codes for CLAGRGTGELFF.

The V gene is TRBV4-1, the J gene TRBJ2-3; 9 nucleotides line up with TRBD1. The CDR3 has 18 residues. Germline V gene lookup returns CDR1 MGHRA and CDR2 YSYEKL. J lost 4 bases, V lost 1 base, and 12 bases had no gene match. The CDR3 DNA sequence: TGCGCCAGCAGCCAAGGGCCCTCGGGACAGGGAAGCGCAGATACGCAGTATTTT. It encodes CASSQGPSGQGSADTQYF.

The rearrangement joins TRBV7-7 to TRBJ2-1; no definite D call. Germline V gene lookup returns CDR1 SSHAT and CDR2 FNYEAQ (reference sequence). The CDR3 consists of 16 residues. V shed 4 bases and J shed 7 bases, with 20 bases lying between them. CDR3 amino acids: CASSSSLTIFANEQFF. The CDR3 DNA is TGTGCCAGCAGCTCGAGTCTCACCATCTTTGCGAATGAGCAGTTCTTC.

The chain joins TRBV30 to TRBJ1-3; the D is unclear. CDR3 length: 13 residues. V dropped 1 base and J dropped 3 bases, with 7 bases sitting between them. CDR1 is GTSNPN, CDR2 SVGIG, per germline (reference sequence). The CDR3 here is CAWSGTVGNTIYF. As DNA, the CDR3 is TGTGCCTGGAGTGGAACGGTTGGAAACACCATATATTTT.

There are a few counts of this clone. J is TRBJ1-6 and V is TRBV6-1, with 7 nucleotides matching TRBD1. CDR3 size: 15 residues. Germline assignment: CDR1 MNHNS and CDR2 SASEGT. V trimming: 6 bases; J trimming: 5 bases; junction bases outside the gene matches: 7. The CDR3 loop is CASSLRDSNNSPLHF. CDR3 nucleotide sequence: TGTGCCAGCAGCCTCCGGGACAGCAATAATTCACCCCTCCACTTT.

V and J are TRBV27 and TRBJ2-1; D perhaps matches TRBD2 (5 bases). The CDR3 loop spans 13 amino acids. The V and J ends lost 2 bases and 8 bases respectively, with 10 bases between them. Germline CDR1 is MNHEY and CDR2 is SMNVEV (reference sequence). This CDR3 reads CASSLLGSHEQFF. The CDR3 coding sequence is TGTGCCAGCAGTTTACTAGGGAGTCATGAGCAGTTCTTC.